A selection of T cell receptor beta chains follows, all from one sample in a study of T cells in Graves' hyperthyroidism and ophthalmopathy. TCRdb reprocessed the multiplex PCR reads via MiXCR and lists one record per CDR3 protein. The table lists about 740,000 distinct CDR3 sequences, 11% to 15% of them singletons. Source material: blood. The receptors here all came from a woman aged 18-29 years with Graves' hyperthyroidism. The CDR3 runs from the conserved cysteine through the conserved F or W. A D gene is named only where the DNA matches it firmly. Clone size, where shown, is once, few, many, or a class for clones that have expanded.

cdr3_nt,cdr3_aa,clone_size,j_call,v_call,d_call
TGTGCCAGCAGCCCTCCTGCCCTGGGAGGGGAGACCCAGTACTTC,CASSPPALGGETQYF,many,TRBJ2-5,TRBV28,TRBD2
TGTGCCAGTAATCTCTTAGGCGGGAGTGGGAATGAGCAGTTCTTC,CASNLLGGSGNEQFF,few,TRBJ2-1,TRBV19,TRBD2
TGCAGTGCAACAAGCGGGAGTTACTACGAGCAGTACTTC,CSATSGSYYEQYF,many,TRBJ2-7,TRBV20-1,TRBD2
TGTGCCAGCAGTTCCACCTTAGTCTCCTACGAGCAGTACTTC,CASSSTLVSYEQYF,many,TRBJ2-7,TRBV6-2/TRBV6-3,-
TGTGCCAGCAGCGACAGTACCTCCTCCTACGAGCAGTACTTC,CASSDSTSSYEQYF,few,TRBJ2-7,TRBV5-5,-
TGTGCCGCCAGGGCCCCCGGGGATAGCAATCAGCCCCAGCATTTT,CAARAPGDSNQPQHF,-,TRBJ1-5,TRBV6-2/TRBV6-3,-
TGCGCCAGCAGCTTGGTAATAGATACGCAGTATTTT,CASSLVIDTQYF,-,TRBJ2-3,TRBV5-1,-
TGTGCCAGCGAGGGGGTCATTAGCACAGATACGCAGTATTTT,CASEGVISTDTQYF,many,TRBJ2-3,TRBV7-9,-
TGTGCCAGCACCATGGGGCTAGCCAACTACGAGCAGTACTTC,CASTMGLANYEQYF,few,TRBJ2-7,TRBV7-2,-
TGTGCCAGCGCTTTATTCACAGGGCTCATCAATGAGCAGTTCTTC,CASALFTGLINEQFF,few,TRBJ2-1,TRBV27,-
TGTGCCAGCAGTTTCACCCCGACAGGGTCAGGGACCCAGCATTTT,CASSFTPTGSGTQHF,-,TRBJ1-5,TRBV6-1,TRBD1
TGCGCCAGCAGCTTGGGGGACAGGGAATCCTACGAGCAGTACTTC,CASSLGDRESYEQYF,-,TRBJ2-7,TRBV5-1,TRBD1
TGTGCCAGCAGTTTGGCCGGGGGCTTGGGCGAGCAGTACTTC,CASSLAGGLGEQYF,many,TRBJ2-7,TRBV28,-
TGTGCCAGCAGCTCGTATCCGGGACAGGGAGCCTACGAGCAGTACTTC,CASSSYPGQGAYEQYF,-,TRBJ2-7,TRBV7-8,TRBD1
TGCAGTGCTGGAGATCCCGGGATGGGGGCCGGGGAGCTGTTTTTT,CSAGDPGMGAGELFF,few,TRBJ2-2,TRBV20-1,-
TGTGCCAGCAGCTCTCTAGCGGGAGGGGGTAGAGGGTACAATGAGCAGTTCTTC,CASSSLAGGGRGYNEQFF,few,TRBJ2-1,TRBV11-2,TRBD2
TGTGCCAGTCGAATACTAGCGGGAGGGCCTGATGAGCAGTTCTTC,CASRILAGGPDEQFF,few,TRBJ2-1,TRBV7-9,TRBD2
TGTGCCATCATACGGAGGTACACAGATACGCAGTATTTT,CAIIRRYTDTQYF,many,TRBJ2-3,TRBV2,-
TGTGCCAGCAGCCTGGAGCAGGGAGGGATTCAGCCCCAGCATTTT,CASSLEQGGIQPQHF,-,TRBJ1-5,TRBV6-2/TRBV6-3,-
TGTGCCAGCACCCTCGGCGGTGGAAATTCACCCCTCCACTTT,CASTLGGGNSPLHF,many,TRBJ1-6,TRBV7-2,-
TGTGCCAGCACGATAGAAGCCGGGAGTGGTTACAATGAGCAGTTCTTC,CASTIEAGSGYNEQFF,few,TRBJ2-1,TRBV2,-
TGTGCCAGCAGTACCATAGGACTAGTGTCCTACAATGAGCAGTTCTTC,CASSTIGLVSYNEQFF,few,TRBJ2-1,TRBV28,TRBD2
TGTGCCTGGAGCTCCCAGGTTAACACTGAAGCTTTCTTT,CAWSSQVNTEAFF,many,TRBJ1-1,TRBV30,-
TGTGTACTGGAGGAGGGGCTGAACACTGAAGCTTTCTTT,CVLEEGLNTEAFF,-,TRBJ1-1,TRBV30,-
TGTGCCAGCAGAGTAGGACGGCGCACAGATACGCAGTATTTT,CASRVGRRTDTQYF,few,TRBJ2-3,TRBV12-3/TRBV12-4,-
TGCGCCAGCAGCCGTCCAGGACTAGTGGGCAATGAGCAGTTCTTC,CASSRPGLVGNEQFF,few,TRBJ2-1,TRBV4-1,TRBD2
TGTGCCAGCAGCCCCGTCAGGACAGGGTTAGGGCATGAGCAGTTCTTC,CASSPVRTGLGHEQFF,many,TRBJ2-1,TRBV27,TRBD1
TGCGCCAGCAGCCAAGACTGGAAGGGCTCCTACAATGAACAGTTCTTC,CASSQDWKGSYNEQFF,many,TRBJ2-1,TRBV4-1,-
TGTGCCAGCAGCTTGCTGCCGGTAGGTGAGCAGTTCTTC,CASSLLPVGEQFF,-,TRBJ2-1,TRBV27,-
TGTGCCAGCAGCTCTTTTATCGGACAGGGATCCAATGAGCAGTTCTTC,CASSSFIGQGSNEQFF,many,TRBJ2-1,TRBV7-9,TRBD1
TGCAGTGCTCCCGGGACTCCGAACACCGGGGAGCTGTTTTTT,CSAPGTPNTGELFF,-,TRBJ2-2,TRBV20-1,-
TGTGCCAGCAGCCCAAGGGGAAGCACTGAAGCTTTCTTT,CASSPRGSTEAFF,many,TRBJ1-1,TRBV7-3,-
TGTGCCAGCAGTTACCAGAGCGGGAGAGGGTACGAGCAGTACTTC,CASSYQSGRGYEQYF,many,TRBJ2-7,TRBV6-7,TRBD2
TGTGCCAGCAGCTGGGGGCCCGGGGAGCTGTTTTTT,CASSWGPGELFF,few,TRBJ2-2,TRBV7-3,-
TGCAGTCTTTCAGGGGCGGCGGGTCAGCCCCAGCATTTT,CSLSGAAGQPQHF,many,TRBJ1-5,TRBV20-1,-